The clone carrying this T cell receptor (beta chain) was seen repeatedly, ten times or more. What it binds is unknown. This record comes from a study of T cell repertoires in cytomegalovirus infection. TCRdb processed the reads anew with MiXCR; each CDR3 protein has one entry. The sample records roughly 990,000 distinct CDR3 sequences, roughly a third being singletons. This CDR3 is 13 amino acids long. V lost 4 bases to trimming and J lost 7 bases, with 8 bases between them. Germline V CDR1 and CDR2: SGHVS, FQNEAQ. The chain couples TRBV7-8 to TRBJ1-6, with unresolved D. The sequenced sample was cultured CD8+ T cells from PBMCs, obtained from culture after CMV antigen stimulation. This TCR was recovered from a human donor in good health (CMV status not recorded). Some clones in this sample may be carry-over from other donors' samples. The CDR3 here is CASSSHRNSPLHF. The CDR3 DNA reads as TGTGCCAGCAGCTCCCACCGGAATTCACCCCTCCACTTT. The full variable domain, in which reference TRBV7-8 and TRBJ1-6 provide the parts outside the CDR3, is GAGVSQSPRYKVAKRGQDVALRCDPISGHVSLFWYQQALGQGPEFLTYFQNEAQLDKSGLPSDRFFAERPEGSVSTLKIQRTQQEDSAVYLCASSSHRNSPLHFGNGTRLTVT.